These T cell receptor beta chains were read from a single sample in a study of control samples from healthy donors and cancer patients. Only in-frame clones appear in the TCRdb table, and some are missing; sequencing was by immunoSEQ multiplex PCR. Of some 95,000 clones in the sample, over 85% were seen once. Sequencing input: blood. The source is a human donor in good health. The donor label of this sample is uncertain. The CDR3 runs from the conserved cysteine through the conserved F or W. D genes are given only for firm matches. Where a row states a size, it is once, few, many or the class of an expanded clone; other rows omit it.

d_call: TRBD1; j_call: TRBJ2-7; clone_size: -; v_call: TRBV6-1; cdr3_aa: CASNSRGQSYEQYF; cdr3_nt: TGTGCCAGCAATTCCCGGGGACAGTCTTACGAGCAGTACTTC
d_call: -; j_call: TRBJ1-1; clone_size: -; v_call: TRBV9; cdr3_aa: CASSDGTHGDTEAFF; cdr3_nt: TGTGCCAGCAGCGACGGGACACATGGGGACACTGAAGCTTTCTTT
d_call: TRBD1; j_call: TRBJ2-7; clone_size: -; v_call: TRBV6-1; cdr3_aa: CASSEVRQGADEQYF; cdr3_nt: TGTGCCAGCAGTGAAGTACGTCAGGGGGCAGATGAGCAGTACTTC
d_call: -; j_call: TRBJ1-4; clone_size: -; v_call: TRBV28; cdr3_aa: CASSRQGVEKLFF; cdr3_nt: TGTGCCAGCTCTAGGCAGGGAGTCGAAAAACTGTTTTTT
d_call: TRBD1; j_call: TRBJ1-1; clone_size: once; v_call: TRBV6-5; cdr3_aa: CASNQGALTEAFF; cdr3_nt: TGTGCCAGCAACCAGGGGGCGCTTACTGAAGCTTTCTTT
d_call: -; j_call: TRBJ1-4; clone_size: -; v_call: TRBV19; cdr3_aa: CASSIYGGATNEKLFF; cdr3_nt: TGTGCCAGTAGTATATACGGCGGAGCAACTAATGAAAAACTGTTTTTT
d_call: TRBD2; j_call: TRBJ2-1; clone_size: -; v_call: TRBV27; cdr3_aa: CASSLWGGGAYNEQFF; cdr3_nt: TGTGCCAGCAGTTTATGGGGCGGGGGAGCTTACAATGAGCAGTTCTTC
d_call: TRBD2; j_call: TRBJ2-1; clone_size: -; v_call: TRBV5-6; cdr3_aa: CASSPERGKVYNEQFF; cdr3_nt: TGTGCCAGCAGCCCTGAGCGGGGGAAAGTTTACAATGAGCAGTTCTTC
d_call: -; j_call: TRBJ2-1; clone_size: -; v_call: TRBV5-6; cdr3_aa: CASSLSDNEQFF; cdr3_nt: TGTGCCAGCAGCTTGAGTGACAATGAGCAGTTCTTC
d_call: -; j_call: TRBJ1-1; clone_size: -; v_call: TRBV6-5; cdr3_aa: CASRGGGGYTEAFF; cdr3_nt: TGTGCCAGCAGAGGAGGGGGAGGATACACTGAAGCTTTCTTT
d_call: TRBD2; j_call: TRBJ2-2; clone_size: -; v_call: TRBV12-5; cdr3_aa: CASGLVTGRGGELFF; cdr3_nt: TGTGCTAGTGGTTTGGTTACCGGGAGGGGAGGGGAGCTGTTTTTT
d_call: TRBD1; j_call: TRBJ2-3; clone_size: -; v_call: TRBV6-6; cdr3_aa: CASSVGQVMSDTQYF; cdr3_nt: TGTGCCAGCAGTGTTGGACAGGTGATGTCAGATACGCAGTATTTT
d_call: TRBD1; j_call: TRBJ1-5; clone_size: once; v_call: TRBV28; cdr3_aa: CASSSSTGANPDNQPQHF; cdr3_nt: TGTGCCAGCAGTTCGAGTACAGGGGCCAACCCCGATAATCAGCCCCAGCATTTT
d_call: TRBD1; j_call: TRBJ1-1; clone_size: -; v_call: TRBV19; cdr3_aa: CASTPSGRDRGFNTEAFF; cdr3_nt: TGTGCCAGCACGCCCAGCGGCCGGGACAGGGGGTTTAACACTGAAGCTTTCTTT
d_call: -; j_call: TRBJ1-4; clone_size: -; v_call: TRBV30; cdr3_aa: CAWSISRDSREKLFF; cdr3_nt: TGTGCCTGGAGTATTAGCCGGGACTCGAGGGAAAAACTGTTTTTT
d_call: -; j_call: TRBJ2-3; clone_size: -; v_call: TRBV6-2/TRBV6-3; cdr3_aa: CASSYIPGADTQYF; cdr3_nt: TGTGCCAGCAGTTACATCCCTGGGGCAGATACGCAGTATTTT
d_call: -; j_call: TRBJ2-7; clone_size: -; v_call: TRBV14; cdr3_aa: CASSQEPAQPSEQYF; cdr3_nt: TGTGCCAGCAGCCAAGAGCCAGCACAGCCCTCCGAGCAGTACTTC
d_call: -; j_call: TRBJ2-2; clone_size: -; v_call: TRBV24-1; cdr3_aa: CATSDPRLGATGELFF; cdr3_nt: TGTGCCACCAGTGATCCCAGGCTGGGGGCCACCGGGGAGCTGTTTTTT
d_call: TRBD1; j_call: TRBJ1-2; clone_size: -; v_call: TRBV19; cdr3_aa: CASSIRRPGGVYGYTF; cdr3_nt: TGTGCCAGTAGTATTCGGCGGCCAGGGGGCGTCTATGGCTACACCTTC
d_call: -; j_call: TRBJ2-2; clone_size: -; v_call: TRBV5-6; cdr3_aa: CASSFTAGELFF; cdr3_nt: TGTGCCAGCAGCTTTACGGCCGGGGAGCTGTTTTTT
d_call: -; j_call: TRBJ1-6; clone_size: once; v_call: TRBV12-3/TRBV12-4; cdr3_aa: CASSRVESSPLHF; cdr3_nt: TGTGCCAGCAGTAGGGTTGAAAGTTCACCCCTCCACTTT
d_call: -; j_call: TRBJ1-2; clone_size: -; v_call: TRBV28; cdr3_aa: CASGTGTYGYTF; cdr3_nt: TGTGCCAGCGGGACGGGGACCTATGGCTACACCTTC
d_call: TRBD2; j_call: TRBJ2-5; clone_size: once; v_call: TRBV5-4; cdr3_aa: CASSFSGGAQETQYF; cdr3_nt: TGTGCCAGCAGCTTTAGCGGGGGGGCCCAAGAGACCCAGTACTTC
d_call: -; j_call: TRBJ2-3; clone_size: -; v_call: TRBV5-1; cdr3_aa: CASSSDSSTDTQYF; cdr3_nt: TGCGCCAGCAGCTCGGACAGCTCCACAGATACGCAGTATTTT
d_call: TRBD2; j_call: TRBJ2-1; clone_size: -; v_call: TRBV9; cdr3_aa: CASSGAGGATDNEQFF; cdr3_nt: TGTGCCAGCAGCGGGGCGGGGGGCGCTACCGACAATGAGCAGTTCTTC
d_call: -; j_call: TRBJ1-1; clone_size: -; v_call: TRBV12-3/TRBV12-4; cdr3_aa: CASSKSSEAFF; cdr3_nt: TGTGCCAGCAGCAAGAGTTCCGAAGCTTTCTTT
d_call: -; j_call: TRBJ2-1; clone_size: -; v_call: TRBV29-1; cdr3_aa: CSVPPDSLYNEQFF; cdr3_nt: TGCAGCGTTCCCCCGGACAGCCTCTACAATGAGCAGTTCTTC
d_call: TRBD1; j_call: TRBJ2-3; clone_size: -; v_call: TRBV10-3; cdr3_aa: CAMGVGQGSDTQYF; cdr3_nt: TGTGCCATGGGGGTTGGACAGGGATCAGATACGCAGTATTTT
d_call: -; j_call: TRBJ1-1; clone_size: -; v_call: TRBV7-8; cdr3_aa: CASSTHHASPMGNTEAFF; cdr3_nt: TGTGCCAGCAGCACCCATCACGCTTCCCCGATGGGTAACACTGAAGCTTTCTTT
d_call: TRBD2; j_call: TRBJ2-1; clone_size: few; v_call: TRBV24-1; cdr3_aa: CATSDEAGGHNEQFF; cdr3_nt: TGTGCCACCAGTGATGAAGCGGGGGGCCACAATGAGCAGTTCTTC
d_call: TRBD2; j_call: TRBJ2-3; clone_size: -; v_call: TRBV10-3; cdr3_aa: CAISADSLAGTDTQYF; cdr3_nt: TGTGCCATCAGTGCCGACTCACTAGCGGGGACAGATACGCAGTATTTT
d_call: TRBD1; j_call: TRBJ2-2; clone_size: -; v_call: TRBV9; cdr3_aa: CASSVGQGSTGELFF; cdr3_nt: TGTGCCAGCAGCGTGGGACAGGGCAGCACCGGGGAGCTGTTTTTT
d_call: -; j_call: TRBJ1-5; clone_size: -; v_call: TRBV18; cdr3_aa: CASSPGFQGQPQHF; cdr3_nt: TGTGCCAGCTCACCAGGATTTCAGGGTCAGCCCCAGCATTTT
d_call: TRBD1; j_call: TRBJ1-1; clone_size: -; v_call: TRBV6-5; cdr3_aa: CASSNRGRAEAFF; cdr3_nt: TGTGCCAGCAGCAACAGGGGTCGGGCTGAAGCTTTCTTT
d_call: TRBD1; j_call: TRBJ2-1; clone_size: -; v_call: TRBV19; cdr3_aa: CARGTDRGPYNEQFF; cdr3_nt: TGTGCCAGGGGAACTGACAGGGGGCCCTACAATGAGCAGTTCTTC
d_call: -; j_call: TRBJ1-2; clone_size: -; v_call: TRBV6-5; cdr3_aa: CASTPRGGLYGYTF; cdr3_nt: TGTGCCAGCACTCCTAGGGGGGGCCTCTATGGCTACACCTTC
d_call: -; j_call: TRBJ1-5; clone_size: -; v_call: TRBV6-6; cdr3_aa: CASSYSPGSQPQHF; cdr3_nt: TGTGCCAGCAGTTACTCGCCCGGTTCTCAGCCCCAGCATTTT
d_call: -; j_call: TRBJ2-5; clone_size: -; v_call: TRBV3-1/TRBV3-2; cdr3_aa: CASSQEGETQYF; cdr3_nt: TGTGCCAGCAGCCAAGAAGGGGAGACCCAGTACTTC
d_call: -; j_call: TRBJ2-2; clone_size: -; v_call: TRBV6-6; cdr3_aa: CASSYPLAGTGELFF; cdr3_nt: TGTGCCAGCAGTTACCCTTTAGCTGGAACCGGGGAGCTGTTTTTT
d_call: -; j_call: TRBJ2-3; clone_size: -; v_call: TRBV5-4; cdr3_aa: CASNPSPTKTTDTQYF; cdr3_nt: TGTGCTTCTAACCCTTCCCCTACTAAGACCACAGATACGCAGTATTTT
d_call: TRBD1; j_call: TRBJ2-7; clone_size: -; v_call: TRBV6-1; cdr3_aa: CASSEGQGLREQYF; cdr3_nt: TGTGCCAGCAGTGAAGGACAGGGGCTACGCGAGCAGTACTTC
d_call: -; j_call: TRBJ2-2; clone_size: -; v_call: TRBV5-1; cdr3_aa: CASSTDNTGELFF; cdr3_nt: TGCGCCAGCAGTACCGACAACACCGGGGAGCTGTTTTTT
d_call: TRBD2; j_call: TRBJ2-1; clone_size: -; v_call: TRBV5-6; cdr3_aa: CASSLPRTSGDYEQFF; cdr3_nt: TGTGCCAGCAGCCTACCCCGGACTAGCGGCGACTATGAGCAGTTCTTC
d_call: TRBD1; j_call: TRBJ1-6; clone_size: -; v_call: TRBV18; cdr3_aa: CASSRDRGDNSPLHF; cdr3_nt: TGTGCCAGCTCACGGGACAGGGGTGATAATTCACCCCTCCACTTT
d_call: -; j_call: TRBJ1-1; clone_size: -; v_call: TRBV18; cdr3_aa: CASSPPRRVHTEAFF; cdr3_nt: TGTGCCAGCTCACCACCGCGGAGGGTACACACTGAAGCTTTCTTT
d_call: -; j_call: TRBJ2-1; clone_size: once; v_call: TRBV12-3/TRBV12-4; cdr3_aa: CASSLVGDNEQFF; cdr3_nt: TGTGCCAGCAGTTTGGTAGGGGACAATGAGCAGTTCTTC
d_call: -; j_call: TRBJ2-1; clone_size: -; v_call: TRBV11-2; cdr3_aa: CASELLGEQFF; cdr3_nt: TGTGCCAGCGAACTACTGGGGGAGCAGTTCTTC
d_call: -; j_call: TRBJ1-5; clone_size: few; v_call: TRBV28; cdr3_aa: CASSNLNQPQHF; cdr3_nt: TGTGCCAGCAGTAACCTGAATCAGCCCCAGCATTTT
d_call: -; j_call: TRBJ1-3; clone_size: -; v_call: TRBV19; cdr3_aa: CASSARGNTIYF; cdr3_nt: TGTGCCAGTAGTGCCCGAGGAAACACCATATATTTT
d_call: TRBD1; j_call: TRBJ1-1; clone_size: -; v_call: TRBV19; cdr3_aa: CASGQSEAFF; cdr3_nt: TGTGCCTCGGGACAGAGTGAAGCTTTCTTT
d_call: TRBD1; j_call: TRBJ1-1; clone_size: once; v_call: TRBV7-2; cdr3_aa: CASSPTGGMNTEAFF; cdr3_nt: TGTGCCAGCAGCCCCACAGGGGGTATGAACACTGAAGCTTTCTTT
d_call: -; j_call: TRBJ1-2; clone_size: -; v_call: TRBV28; cdr3_aa: CASSQTENYGYTF; cdr3_nt: TGTGCCAGCAGTCAGACAGAAAACTATGGCTACACCTTC
d_call: -; j_call: TRBJ1-1; clone_size: -; v_call: TRBV6-5; cdr3_aa: CASSPGGGWNTEAFF; cdr3_nt: TGTGCCAGCAGTCCGGGGGGGGGTTGGAACACTGAAGCTTTCTTT
d_call: -; j_call: TRBJ2-1; clone_size: -; v_call: TRBV11-3; cdr3_aa: CASSLGTGYRSSYNEQFF; cdr3_nt: TGTGCCAGCAGCTTAGGTACCGGGTACAGGAGCTCCTACAATGAGCAGTTCTTC
d_call: -; j_call: TRBJ1-5; clone_size: -; v_call: TRBV7-2; cdr3_aa: CASSLATGGNQPQHF; cdr3_nt: TGTGCCAGCAGCTTAGCTACGGGGGGCAATCAGCCCCAGCATTTT
d_call: TRBD1; j_call: TRBJ2-7; clone_size: few; v_call: TRBV5-5; cdr3_aa: CASSLVGQGREQYF; cdr3_nt: TGTGCCAGCAGCTTGGTGGGACAGGGGCGCGAGCAGTACTTC
d_call: TRBD2; j_call: TRBJ2-3; clone_size: -; v_call: TRBV4-2; cdr3_aa: CASSQERGGFTDTQYF; cdr3_nt: TGTGCCAGCAGCCAGGAGCGGGGGGGATTCACAGATACGCAGTATTTT
d_call: -; j_call: TRBJ1-5; clone_size: -; v_call: TRBV6-6; cdr3_aa: CASRGGTHQPQHF; cdr3_nt: TGTGCCAGCAGAGGAGGGACCCATCAGCCCCAGCATTTT